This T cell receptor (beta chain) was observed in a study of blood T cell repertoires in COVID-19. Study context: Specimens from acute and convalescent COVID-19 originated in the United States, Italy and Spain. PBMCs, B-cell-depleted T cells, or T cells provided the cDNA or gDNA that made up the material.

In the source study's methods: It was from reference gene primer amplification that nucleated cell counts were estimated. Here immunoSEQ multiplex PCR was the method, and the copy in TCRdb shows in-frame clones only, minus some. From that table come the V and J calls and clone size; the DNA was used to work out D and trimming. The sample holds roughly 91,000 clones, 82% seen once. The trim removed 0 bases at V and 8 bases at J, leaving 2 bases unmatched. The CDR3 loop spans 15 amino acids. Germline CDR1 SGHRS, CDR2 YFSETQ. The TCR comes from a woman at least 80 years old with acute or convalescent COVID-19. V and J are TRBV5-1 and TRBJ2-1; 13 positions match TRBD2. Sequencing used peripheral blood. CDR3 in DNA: TGCGCCAGCAGCTTGGGACTAGCGGGAGGAGATGAGCAGTTCTTC. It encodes CASSLGLAGGDEQFF.